The clone carrying this T cell receptor (beta chain) was counted only a few times. Its antigen is not identified. The time point is: newly diagnosed GD, antithyroid drugs for less than 3 months. Construction of the TCR library relied on RNA isolated from PBMCs. American Thyroid Association guidelines served as the basis for diagnosing Graves' disease. Tubes containing EDTA received approximately 8.7 milliliters of drawn peripheral blood. CDR3 length: 13 amino acids. The V and J ends lost 6 bases and 1 base respectively, with 9 bases between them. CDR1 MNHNS and CDR2 SASEGT come from the germline V gene. The data derive from a study of regulatory T cells in long-lasting Graves disease. Overall study context: The study enrolled newly diagnosed Graves' patients on antithyroid drugs under 3 months.

Building of the TCR beta libraries involved iRepertoire HTBI primers and Arm-PCR of CDR3 regions. TCRdb reprocessed the multiplex PCR reads with MiXCR, giving one entry per CDR3 protein. Among hundreds of thousands of distinct CDR3 sequences, over 15% were seen once, and the ten largest hold 38%. Whole-study findings and limits: Persistent-disease Graves' patients showed less TCR diversity than new cases.

The origin of this receptor is a female donor with Graves disease. The source was peripheral blood mononuclear cells (PBMCs), collected at new diagnosis, from a patient treated with antithyroid drugs. The chain has TRBV6-1 and TRBJ1-1; D gene ambiguous. CDR3 DNA: TGTGCCAGCAGGTTGTACGGGAACACTGAAGCTTTCTTT. Translating gives CASRLYGNTEAFF.